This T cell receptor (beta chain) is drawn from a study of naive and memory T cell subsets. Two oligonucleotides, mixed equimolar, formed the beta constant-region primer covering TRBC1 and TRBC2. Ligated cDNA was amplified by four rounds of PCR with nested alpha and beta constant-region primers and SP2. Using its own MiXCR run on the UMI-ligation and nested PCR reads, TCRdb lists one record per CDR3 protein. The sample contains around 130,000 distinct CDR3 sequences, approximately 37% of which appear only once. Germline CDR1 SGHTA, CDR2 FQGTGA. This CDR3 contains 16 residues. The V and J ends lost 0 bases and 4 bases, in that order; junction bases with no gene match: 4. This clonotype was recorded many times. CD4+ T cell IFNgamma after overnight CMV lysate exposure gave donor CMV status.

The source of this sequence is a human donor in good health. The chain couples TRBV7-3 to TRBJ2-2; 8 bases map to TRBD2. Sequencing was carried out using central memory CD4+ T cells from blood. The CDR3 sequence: CASSLTGTSRTGELFF. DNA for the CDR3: TGTGCCAGCAGCTTAACGGGGACTAGTCGCACCGGGGAGCTGTTTTTT.